The sequence of this TCR beta chain was determined in a study of T cell responses to AZD1222 COVID-19 vaccine. Study results and caveats: Dominant at 160-218 and 743-854, vaccine-associated CD4 TCRs also spanned spike.

Recipients boosted at about 4 weeks or about 12 weeks are pooled. Sequenced by immunoSEQ multiplex PCR; TCRdb stores in-frame clones only, minus some. Among tens of thousands of clones listed, roughly 87% were seen once. Points on this clone: The antigen is unknown.

Specimen: peripheral blood, collected 28 days after the second AZD1222 dose. The clonotype was recovered from an adult who received the AZD1222 COVID-19 vaccine.

The CDR3 DNA sequence: TGTGCCAGCAGTTCTGATCAGGGGAGGGGGGCAGATACGCAGTATTTT. It is translated as CASSSDQGRGADTQYF. The chain carries TRBV28 and TRBJ2-3; the D gene is possibly TRBD2 (7 bases). V lost 4 bases and J 4 bases, leaving 18 bases between the germline ends. The CDR3 consists of 16 residues. Germline assignment: CDR1 MDHEN and CDR2 SYDVKM. Based on the CDR3 plus reference TRBV28 and TRBJ2-3, the full variable domain is DVKVTQSSRYLVKRTGEKVFLECVQDMDHENMFWYRQDPGLGLRLIYFSYDVKMKEKGDIPEGYSVSREKKERFSLILESASTNQTSMYLCASSSDQGRGADTQYFGPGTRLTVL.